This is a list of T cell receptor beta chains from one sample in a study of T cell repertoires in cytomegalovirus infection. MiXCR, run by TCRdb on the reads, gives a single entry per CDR3 protein. The table has some 200,000 distinct CDR3 sequences, approximately 19% seen once. The sample comprised PBMCs. Every receptor here comes from a human donor in good health (CMV status not recorded). Some clones in this sample may be carry-over from other donors' samples. Both conserved end residues are part of each CDR3. D genes are given only for firm matches. Expanded clones are given a class, and other clones once, few, many or no size at all.

abundance	v_gene	j_gene	d_gene	CDR3nt	CDR3aa
once	TRBV12-3/TRBV12-4	TRBJ2-1	TRBD2	TGTGCCAGCAAAGGACTAGCGGGAGGTACTGAGCAGTTCTTC	CASKGLAGGTEQFF
-	TRBV5-1	TRBJ1-1	-	TGCGCCAGCAGCTTGGCGCCAGGAGGAGGCACTGAAGCTTTCTTT	CASSLAPGGGTEAFF
-	TRBV5-4	TRBJ2-7	TRBD1	TGTGCCAGCAGCGAGGGGACAGGGAGAAACGAGCAGTACTTC	CASSEGTGRNEQYF
few	TRBV11-3	TRBJ1-1	-	TGTGCCAGCAGCTTAGGTACCCGGGAGGCTTTCTTT	CASSLGTREAFF
-	TRBV2	TRBJ2-7	-	TGTGCCAGCAGTGACCCGCAGGGGTTGAGTTTCGAGCAGTACTTC	CASSDPQGLSFEQYF
-	TRBV20-1	TRBJ2-4	TRBD2	TGCAGTGCTAGGACTAGCGGGGGGGCCAAAAACATTCAGTACTTC	CSARTSGGAKNIQYF
few	TRBV5-5	TRBJ2-7	-	TGTGCCAGCAGACATACCAGGGCGGGATCCTACGAGCAGTACTTC	CASRHTRAGSYEQYF
many	TRBV7-3	TRBJ2-1	TRBD1	TGTGCCAGCAGCTGGACAGGGCGAAGCTCCTACAATGAGCAGTTCTTC	CASSWTGRSSYNEQFF
-	TRBV29-1	TRBJ2-7	TRBD2	TGCAGCGTTGAATCCGGTTTAGGACTAGCGGGAACCTACGAGCAGTACTTC	CSVESGLGLAGTYEQYF
-	TRBV7-6	TRBJ2-7	-	TGTGCCAGCAGCAGAAGGGGGGCCGCGAGCTCCTACGAGCAGTACTTC	CASSRRGAASSYEQYF
-	TRBV6-8	TRBJ2-7	TRBD1	TGTGCCAGCAGTTCGATACGGACAGGAAAGTACGAGCAGTACTTC	CASSSIRTGKYEQYF
many	TRBV7-2	TRBJ1-1	-	TGTGCCAGCAGCTTATCCGACACTGAAGCTTTCTTT	CASSLSDTEAFF
few	TRBV7-9	TRBJ2-5	-	TGTGCCAGCAGCTTCCCCCAGGTGGAGACCCAGTACTTC	CASSFPQVETQYF
-	TRBV20-1	TRBJ1-5	-	TGCAGTGCTATTTCTGTGACAGGTGGAGTAAATCAGCCCCAGCATTTT	CSAISVTGGVNQPQHF
-	TRBV2	TRBJ2-3	TRBD1	TGTGCCAGCAGCTTTGACAGGGGGCGATCAGATACGCAGTATTTT	CASSFDRGRSDTQYF
many	TRBV7-2	TRBJ1-1	-	TGTGCCAGCAGCCGAACAGGGTCTGAAGCTTTCTTT	CASSRTGSEAFF
many	TRBV15	TRBJ2-1	-	TGTGCCACTAAACAGGGAAGGGGCTACAATGAGCAGTTCTTC	CATKQGRGYNEQFF
many	TRBV7-2	TRBJ2-1	TRBD2	TGTGCCAGCAGCCCCAGCGGGGGTAACTACTACAATGAGCAGTTCTTC	CASSPSGGNYYNEQFF
few	TRBV6-2/TRBV6-3	TRBJ2-3	TRBD2	TGTGCCAGCAGTTACCCCGGCCTAAGCGGGAGGTACGAAGATACGCAGTATTTT	CASSYPGLSGRYEDTQYF
-	TRBV2	TRBJ2-7	TRBD1	TGTGCCAGTAGGCGCGGGACAGGGGGATCCTACGAGCAGTACTTC	CASRRGTGGSYEQYF
-	TRBV30	TRBJ2-3	-	TGTGCCTGGACCAGGGAATCGCCCACAGATACGCAGTATTTT	CAWTRESPTDTQYF
-	TRBV20-1	TRBJ1-2	-	TGCAGTGCTAGAGATCGTAACAGGCCTTATGGCTACACCTTC	CSARDRNRPYGYTF
-	TRBV19	TRBJ2-3	-	TGTGCCAGTAGTATACAGGGCACAGATACGCAGTATTTT	CASSIQGTDTQYF
-	TRBV4-1	TRBJ2-7	-	TGCGCCAGCAGCCAAGGTGGACAGTGGACCTACGAGCAGTACTTC	CASSQGGQWTYEQYF
-	TRBV11-2	TRBJ1-2	-	TGTGCCAGCAGCTTAGAGGGGGTCCTAGGGGGTGGCTACACCTTC	CASSLEGVLGGGYTF
many	TRBV7-2	TRBJ2-2	-	TGTGCCAGCAGTCCAGGCCCCAGGGGGGCTAACACCGGGGAGCTGTTTTTT	CASSPGPRGANTGELFF
many	TRBV20-1	TRBJ1-2	TRBD1	TGCAGTGCTAGAGAAAGGGGACAGTGGTTAACTAACTATGGCTACACCTTC	CSARERGQWLTNYGYTF